This T cell receptor (beta chain) was identified during a study of cytomegalovirus exposure and HLA in healthy donors. Germline-derived CDR1 and CDR2 are SQVTM and ANQGSEA. The junction had 9 bases not matched to a gene; V was cut back by 5 bases and J by 4 bases. This CDR3 comprises 15 residues. PCR amplification relied on 60 Vbeta primers (plus 13 Jbeta primers). Repertoires were generated with immunoSEQ multiplex PCR, while TCRdb's copy carries only in-frame clones and drops some. The sample shows about 130,000 clones, roughly four fifths of them seen only once. Sequenced material: PBMCs. This sequence was found in a woman aged 50 to 65 in good health and CMV-seronegative. This chain joins TRBV29-1 and TRBJ2-2; 8 positions match TRBD1. CDR3 DNA sequence: TGCAGCGTTTCCGCAGGGGGCCCTTCCACCGGGGAGCTGTTTTTT. It encodes CSVSAGGPSTGELFF.